This entry describes one T cell receptor beta chain. Its cognate antigen has yet to be identified. Per-base quality was not reported, and no clone a single base away is much larger than it. TCRbeta CDR3 regions were amplified from genomic DNA by means of the immunoSEQ Assay, a bias-controlled multiplex PCR. Per the original workflow: Nucleated cell counts per sample were estimated from amplification of reference gene primers within the assay. To quantify the absolute abundance of each unique TCRbeta CDR3 rearrangement, sequence reads were collapsed and filtered. For each sample, productive Simpson clonality was calculated as the square root of Simpson's diversity index across productive rearrangements. TCRdb limited this immuneACCESS table to in-frame rearrangements with V and J called. A share of clones is missing; checked studies link under half to unresolved V genes, and the rest is unexplained. Clone size and V and J calls were adopted from that table, with D and trimming inferred from the DNA. Recorded for this sample are roughly 440,000 clones; roughly 88% of them occurred a single time. The top ten hold roughly 12% of the sample.

In Seattle, one collaborating source enrolled patients while the infection was active and tracked those patients longitudinally over the course of disease. Each collaborating institution followed its own protocols to collect whole blood in K2EDTA tubes. For TCRbeta analysis, collaborator samples were shipped as frozen whole blood, as isolated PBMCs, or as DNA extracted from either sample type. The source of the sample is a study of blood T cell repertoires in COVID-19 (dated by TCRdb to the early 2020s). A note on the overall study: Samples covering the acute and convalescent phases of COVID-19 were provided by collaborators in the United States, Italy and Spain. The prospective study material was composed of cDNA or gDNA derived from T cells, B-cell-depleted T cells, or PBMCs. Deeply sampled blood TCRbeta repertoires from subjects exposed to, actively infected with, or recovered from COVID-19 were included in the dataset. The repertoires were released in a freely available public database meant as a resource for research on the immune response to SARS-CoV-2. The samples were drawn from the first 160 participants of the ongoing ImmuneRACE study and from 1,254 subjects provided by 6 global collaborators. The sample metadata nearly always contained a de-identified subject ID, COVID-19 status, age in years and sex. HLA class I and class II types, where available, came from metadata supplied by the sample provider rather than from assay-based typing. General study outcomes and caveats: The quantity of clinical and demographic metadata differed by source and by participant and was supplied without curation.

Measured from the cysteine to the phenylalanine, the CDR3 is 14 residues long. The kept DNA is CDR3 alone, 42 bases in frame from the first base. The germline V gene (reference sequence) sets CDR1 to LNHDA and CDR2 to SQIVND. V gives up 5 bases and J gives up 2 bases, and the segment between their germline ends measures 11 bases. The rearranged segments are TRBV19 and TRBJ2-3; 5 matching bases give a weak D call of TRBD1. The TCR sequence derives from a woman aged 50 to 65 with COVID-19, enrolled during active disease. Sequenced: peripheral blood. The CDR3 region: CASSFLGDTDTQYF. The DNA is as follows: TGTGCCAGTAGTTTCCTAGGGGACACAGATACGCAGTATTTT.